This T cell receptor (beta chain) is from a study of siplizumab effects on memory and regulatory T cells. Study outcomes and limitations: The authors mapped only a minor fraction of alloreactive clones to unstimulated subsets. Naive T cells appeared more varied than memory cells and looked like key alloresponse contributors.

Worth noting for this clone: Its cognate antigen is unknown.

Trimming stripped 0 bases from V and 3 bases from J, with 13 bases between. The CDR3 is 16 amino acids. In germline, CDR1 is SGHRS, CDR2 YFSETQ. The method was immunoSEQ multiplex PCR; TCRdb's version includes in-frame clones alone and lacks a portion of them. Here the sample spans approximately 100,000 clones, 75% to 95% being singletons. The V call is TRBV5-1, the J call TRBJ2-1, with a tentative D call TRBD1 (6 bases). This TCR derives from a human donor in good health. Some clones in this sample may be carry-over from other donors' samples. The sample taken for sequencing was CD4+ T cells sorted from blood. The CDR3 loop is CASSLAKDSNYNEQFF. CDR3 nucleotides: TGCGCCAGCAGCTTGGCCAAGGACAGCAACTACAATGAGCAGTTCTTC. The whole variable domain, remainder taken from reference TRBV5-1 and TRBJ2-1, is KAGVTQTPRYLIKTRGQQVTLSCSPISGHRSVSWYQQTPGQGLQFLFEYFSETQRNKGNFPGRFSGRQFSNSRSEMNVSTLELGDSALYLCASSLAKDSNYNEQFFGPGTRLTVL.